A selection of T cell receptor beta chains follows, all from one sample in a study of shared clonotypes between healthy human individuals. The protocol was immunoSEQ multiplex PCR, while the TCRdb copy is restricted to in-frame clones and leaves out a portion. The table lists approximately 940,000 clones, less than 85% of them singletons. Sample: memory CD4+ T cells sorted from blood. Source of these receptors: a young man in good health. Each CDR3 is given with its conserved first and last residue. D genes are given only for firm matches. For some rows the clone size is stated as once, few or many, or as a class when expanded; others skip it.

J gene: TRBJ2-3
clone size: NA
V gene: TRBV6-6
D gene: TRBD2
CDR3 DNA: TGTGCCAGCAGGGAGGGACTAGCGGGCGATGCAGATACGCAGTATTTT
CDR3 protein: CASREGLAGDADTQYF

J gene: TRBJ2-3
clone size: NA
V gene: TRBV7-2
D gene: TRBD2
CDR3 DNA: TGTGCCAGCAGCTTAACTGCGGCGGGAGGGCCCACAGATACGCAGTATTTT
CDR3 protein: CASSLTAAGGPTDTQYF

J gene: TRBJ2-5
clone size: NA
V gene: TRBV2
D gene: NA
CDR3 DNA: TGTGCCAGCAGTGCGGCAAGGACGGGGTACCAAGAGACCCAGTACTTC
CDR3 protein: CASSAARTGYQETQYF

J gene: TRBJ1-6
clone size: few
V gene: TRBV18
D gene: NA
CDR3 DNA: TGTGCCAGCTCACCCGGACAGTTTAATTCACCCCTCCACTTT
CDR3 protein: CASSPGQFNSPLHF

J gene: TRBJ2-3
clone size: NA
V gene: TRBV4-3
D gene: TRBD2
CDR3 DNA: TGCGCCAGCAGCCTTACTAGCGGGAGTACAGATACGCAGTATTTT
CDR3 protein: CASSLTSGSTDTQYF

J gene: TRBJ1-4
clone size: NA
V gene: TRBV4-3
D gene: TRBD1
CDR3 DNA: TGCGCCAGCAGCCAAGCTCCCCGGGACAGCTTTAATGAAAAACTGTTTTTT
CDR3 protein: CASSQAPRDSFNEKLFF

J gene: TRBJ2-6
clone size: NA
V gene: TRBV27
D gene: TRBD1
CDR3 DNA: TGTGCCAGCAGTTGGGGGACAGGGACCGGGGCCAACGTCCTGACTTTC
CDR3 protein: CASSWGTGTGANVLTF

J gene: TRBJ2-3
clone size: NA
V gene: TRBV5-1
D gene: NA
CDR3 DNA: TGCGCCAGCAGCGAACGGACCGGCACAGATACGCAGTATTTT
CDR3 protein: CASSERTGTDTQYF

J gene: TRBJ1-6
clone size: few
V gene: TRBV27
D gene: TRBD1
CDR3 DNA: TGTGCCAGCAGTTTACCCCCAGGGGGTTCACCCCTCCACTTT
CDR3 protein: CASSLPPGGSPLHF

J gene: TRBJ2-4
clone size: NA
V gene: TRBV19
D gene: TRBD2
CDR3 DNA: TGTGCCAGTATCGACCAACTAGCGGGAGGGCAAGAGGCCAAAAACATTCAGTACTTC
CDR3 protein: CASIDQLAGGQEAKNIQYF

J gene: TRBJ1-5
clone size: NA
V gene: TRBV6-1
D gene: NA
CDR3 DNA: TGTGCCAGCAGTGGGGCAGGACCTTGGGGCAATCAGCCCCAGCATTTT
CDR3 protein: CASSGAGPWGNQPQHF

J gene: TRBJ1-1
clone size: NA
V gene: TRBV28
D gene: NA
CDR3 DNA: TGTGCCAGCAGCCTCGGGGGGCGTGGGACTGAAGCTTTCTTT
CDR3 protein: CASSLGGRGTEAFF

J gene: TRBJ2-5
clone size: NA
V gene: TRBV20-1
D gene: NA
CDR3 DNA: TGCAGTGAGCTGGGACAAGAGACCCAGTACTTC
CDR3 protein: CSELGQETQYF

J gene: TRBJ2-6
clone size: NA
V gene: TRBV7-9
D gene: NA
CDR3 DNA: TGTGCCAGCAGTGGCTCTGGGGCCAACGTCCTGACTTTC
CDR3 protein: CASSGSGANVLTF

J gene: TRBJ2-7
clone size: few
V gene: TRBV6-6
D gene: NA
CDR3 DNA: TGTGCCAGCAGTTACTCGGGGAGGAACGAGCAGTACTTC
CDR3 protein: CASSYSGRNEQYF

J gene: TRBJ2-7
clone size: NA
V gene: TRBV28
D gene: NA
CDR3 DNA: TGTGCCAGCAGTTTAACAGGGAATTGGTACGAGCAGTACTTC
CDR3 protein: CASSLTGNWYEQYF

J gene: TRBJ2-5
clone size: NA
V gene: TRBV9
D gene: TRBD2
CDR3 DNA: TGTGCCAGCAGCGGAGGTTCGTCGGGGGGGCAAACGAAGACCCAGTACTTC
CDR3 protein: CASSGGSSGGQTKTQYF

J gene: TRBJ2-3
clone size: NA
V gene: TRBV6-1
D gene: TRBD2
CDR3 DNA: TGTGCCAGCAGTGAAGGAGCGGGGGGAGCGGCAGATACGCAGTATTTT
CDR3 protein: CASSEGAGGAADTQYF

J gene: TRBJ1-4
clone size: NA
V gene: TRBV18
D gene: TRBD1
CDR3 DNA: TGTGCCAGCTCACCCGGGACAGGGAGGAATGAAAAACTGTTTTTT
CDR3 protein: CASSPGTGRNEKLFF

J gene: TRBJ2-2
clone size: NA
V gene: TRBV30
D gene: TRBD2
CDR3 DNA: TGTGCCTGGAGTGTACTAGCGGGAGGGGCCGGGGAGCTGTTTTTT
CDR3 protein: CAWSVLAGGAGELFF

J gene: TRBJ2-1
clone size: few
V gene: TRBV7-2
D gene: NA
CDR3 DNA: TGTGCCAGCAGCTCCACAGCTTCCTCCTACAATGAGCAGTTCTTC
CDR3 protein: CASSSTASSYNEQFF

J gene: TRBJ2-1
clone size: NA
V gene: TRBV18
D gene: NA
CDR3 DNA: TGTGCCAGCTCACCACCCGTGTCCAATGAGCAGTTCTTC
CDR3 protein: CASSPPVSNEQFF

J gene: TRBJ2-7
clone size: once
V gene: TRBV6-1
D gene: NA
CDR3 DNA: TGTGCCAGCAAGGAGGGGGGGCGAGGGGAGCAGTACTTC
CDR3 protein: CASKEGGRGEQYF

J gene: TRBJ2-3
clone size: once
V gene: TRBV2
D gene: NA
CDR3 DNA: TGTGCCAGCAGTGATGGCGGGGTGCCACCAGATACGCAGTATTTT
CDR3 protein: CASSDGGVPPDTQYF

J gene: TRBJ1-2
clone size: NA
V gene: TRBV29-1
D gene: NA
CDR3 DNA: TGCAGCGTTGAAGAGTGGATAGGAAATGGCTACACCTTC
CDR3 protein: CSVEEWIGNGYTF

J gene: TRBJ2-3
clone size: NA
V gene: TRBV7-9
D gene: NA
CDR3 DNA: TGTGCCAGCAGCTTAGGGGGGCGGATGCAGGGTATAGATACGCAGTATTTT
CDR3 protein: CASSLGGRMQGIDTQYF

J gene: TRBJ2-7
clone size: few
V gene: TRBV10-3
D gene: NA
CDR3 DNA: TGTGCCATCAGTGAGTCGGCCGGAGCCTACGAGCAGTACTTC
CDR3 protein: CAISESAGAYEQYF

J gene: TRBJ2-2
clone size: few
V gene: TRBV6-1
D gene: NA
CDR3 DNA: TGTGCCAGCAGTGAACTGGCACCGAGTTGGACCGGGGAGCTGTTTTTT
CDR3 protein: CASSELAPSWTGELFF

J gene: TRBJ1-2
clone size: once
V gene: TRBV5-1
D gene: NA
CDR3 DNA: TGCGCCAGCAGCCGAGAGACGGACACCCCTAACTATGGCTACACCTTC
CDR3 protein: CASSRETDTPNYGYTF

J gene: TRBJ2-2
clone size: NA
V gene: TRBV7-2
D gene: NA
CDR3 DNA: TGTGCCAGCAGCTTAGATTGGGGGGAGCTGTTTTTT
CDR3 protein: CASSLDWGELFF

J gene: TRBJ2-7
clone size: NA
V gene: TRBV13
D gene: TRBD2
CDR3 DNA: TGTGCCAGCAGCTCTTCCGGGACTAGCGGGCTCTACGAGCAGTACTTC
CDR3 protein: CASSSSGTSGLYEQYF

J gene: TRBJ1-2
clone size: NA
V gene: TRBV5-1
D gene: NA
CDR3 DNA: TGCGCCAGCAGCTTGGAAGGGGCTTATGGCTACACCTTC
CDR3 protein: CASSLEGAYGYTF

J gene: TRBJ2-1
clone size: few
V gene: TRBV6-6
D gene: TRBD2
CDR3 DNA: TGTGCCAGCAGTTATGCGGGAGGAGGCTACAATGAGCAGTTCTTC
CDR3 protein: CASSYAGGGYNEQFF

J gene: TRBJ1-1
clone size: NA
V gene: TRBV4-1
D gene: NA
CDR3 DNA: TGCGCCAGCAGCCAAGGGGCGGGGGCCGAGAACACTGAAGCTTTCTTT
CDR3 protein: CASSQGAGAENTEAFF

J gene: TRBJ1-5
clone size: NA
V gene: TRBV6-5
D gene: NA
CDR3 DNA: TGTGCCAGCAGTTTTGAGCGCGGTCAGCCCCAGCATTTT
CDR3 protein: CASSFERGQPQHF

J gene: TRBJ2-6
clone size: NA
V gene: TRBV28
D gene: NA
CDR3 DNA: TGTGCCAGCAGTTTCCAGGCTCCCAACGTCCTGACTTTC
CDR3 protein: CASSFQAPNVLTF

J gene: TRBJ1-2
clone size: NA
V gene: TRBV6-6
D gene: NA
CDR3 DNA: TGTGCCAGCAGAGAATCAGGGAGCGGCTACACCTTC
CDR3 protein: CASRESGSGYTF

J gene: TRBJ1-4
clone size: NA
V gene: TRBV9
D gene: NA
CDR3 DNA: TGTGCCAGCAGGCCTTCCTGGGGTGAAAAACTGTTTTTT
CDR3 protein: CASRPSWGEKLFF

J gene: TRBJ2-2
clone size: NA
V gene: TRBV25-1
D gene: NA
CDR3 DNA: TGTGCCAGCAGCACTAAACGGGGGGCTGGCATGTCCGGGGAGCTGTTTTTT
CDR3 protein: CASSTKRGAGMSGELFF

J gene: TRBJ1-6
clone size: few
V gene: TRBV27
D gene: NA
CDR3 DNA: TGTGCCAGCAGTTTATCAACGGTTCAGAATTCACCCCTCCACTTT
CDR3 protein: CASSLSTVQNSPLHF

J gene: TRBJ1-2
clone size: NA
V gene: TRBV6-5
D gene: NA
CDR3 DNA: TGTGCCAGCAGTTCGACCCTCGGGATGTGGGGCTACACCTTC
CDR3 protein: CASSSTLGMWGYTF